These 3 T cell receptor beta chains share one sample of origin, sequenced in a study of tumor-infiltrating lymphocytes in localized non-small cell lung cancer. Only in-frame clones appear in the TCRdb table, and some are missing; sequencing was by immunoSEQ multiplex PCR. The data contain about 12,000 clones, 85% to 90% of them singletons. Sequencing was performed on lung tumor tissue. Source of these receptors: a human donor with non-small cell lung cancer.

The V gene is TRBV27, the J gene TRBJ2-3; D ambiguous. CDR1 MNHEY and CDR2 SMNVEV come from the germline V gene (reference sequence). The V end was cut by 5 bases, the J end by 0 bases, with 6 bases between. This CDR3 spans 13 amino acids. CDR3 amino acids: CASSRASTDTQYF. The CDR3 coding sequence is TGTGCCAGCAGTAGGGCCAGCACAGATACGCAGTATTTT.

V is TRBV5-6 and J is TRBJ1-2; D gene unclear. CDR1 is SGHDT, CDR2 YYEEEE, per germline. This CDR3 region has 13 residues. V lost 2 bases and J 4 bases, leaving 9 bases between the germline ends. Here the CDR3 reads CASSFVDGYGYTF. The DNA for the CDR3 is TGTGCCAGCAGCTTTGTGGACGGCTATGGCTACACCTTC. Combining the CDR3 with reference TRBV5-6 and TRBJ1-2 gives the whole variable domain DAGVTQSPTHLIKTRGQQVTLRCSPKSGHDTVSWYQQALGQGPQFIFQYYEEEERQRGNFPDRFSGHQFPNYSSELNVNALLLGDSALYLCASSFVDGYGYTFGSGTRLTVV.

This clone appeared a single time. V gene TRBV12-5 combines with J gene TRBJ1-1; tentative D call: TRBD1 (5 bases). Germline CDR1 and CDR2: LGHNT and FRNRAP. V lost 4 bases to trimming and J lost 3 bases, with 15 bases between them. The CDR3 spans 15 residues. Here the CDR3 DNA reads TGTGCTAGTGGTTCCCTAGCGGGGGGATACACTGAAGCTTTCTTT. This translates into CASGSLAGGYTEAFF.